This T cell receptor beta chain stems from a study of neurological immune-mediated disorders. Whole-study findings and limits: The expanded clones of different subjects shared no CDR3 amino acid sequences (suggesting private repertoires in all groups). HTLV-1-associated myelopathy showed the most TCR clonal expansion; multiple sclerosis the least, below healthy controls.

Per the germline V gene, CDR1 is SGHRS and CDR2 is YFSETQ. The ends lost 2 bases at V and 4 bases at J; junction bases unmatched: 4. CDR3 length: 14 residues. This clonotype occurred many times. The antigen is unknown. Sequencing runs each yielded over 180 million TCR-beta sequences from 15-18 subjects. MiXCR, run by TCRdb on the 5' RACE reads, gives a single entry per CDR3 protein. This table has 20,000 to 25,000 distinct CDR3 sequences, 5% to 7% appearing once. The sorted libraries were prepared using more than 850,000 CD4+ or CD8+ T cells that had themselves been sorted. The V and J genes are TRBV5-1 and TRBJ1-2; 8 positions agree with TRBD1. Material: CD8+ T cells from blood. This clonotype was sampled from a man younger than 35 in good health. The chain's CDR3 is CASSLGQGSYGYTF. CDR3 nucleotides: TGCGCCAGCAGCTTAGGACAGGGCTCCTATGGCTACACCTTC.